This T cell receptor beta chain emerged from a study of OX40 agonist ivuxolimab in advanced cancers. Background on the study: The mean age was roughly 60 years, ranging from roughly 23 to 90, with approximately 83% of participants male. General study results and limits: More expanded clones were found, on average, in CD8+ than in CD4+ T cells.

Peripheral blood came from all dose cohorts at three timepoints. Germline values: CDR1 SGHAT, CDR2 FQDESV (reference sequence). The CDR3 length is 16 residues. Trimming left V 6 bases short and J 1 base short, with 16 bases between. Using immunoSEQ multiplex PCR, the repertoire was profiled, and TCRdb retains in-frame clones only, with some absent. Of about 32,000 clones listed, approximately 87% are singletons. Notes on this clone: The antigen is undetermined.

This TCR was recovered from an adult with an advanced solid tumor such as melanoma, head and neck, liver or kidney cancer. The chain recombines TRBV11-1 with TRBJ2-4; D is perhaps TRBD1 (6 bases). The source was CD4+ or CD8+ T cells sorted from blood, collected in a trial of the OX40 agonist ivuxolimab. The CDR3 sequence is CASSYERGLAKNIQYF. The DNA of the CDR3 is TGTGCCAGCAGTTACGAAAGGGGGTTGGCCAAAAACATTCAGTACTTC.